The entry below gives a single T cell receptor (beta chain) sequence along with its context. The sample comes from a study of shared clonotypes between healthy human individuals. Germline CDR1 reads SGHTA; CDR2 reads FQGNSA. Trimming left V 4 bases short and J 5 bases short, with 17 bases between. This CDR3 contains 15 residues. Evenly divided among several immunoSEQ plates was the genomic DNA of each subset. Using immunoSEQ multiplex PCR, the repertoire was profiled, and TCRdb retains in-frame clones only, with some absent. The sample consists of some 1,100,000 clones, approximately 80% of them appearing once.

This receptor was taken from a young man in good health. Some clones in this sample may be carry-over from other donors' samples. The rearrangement joins TRBV7-2 to TRBJ1-2; tentative D call: TRBD1 (5 bases). Sequenced input: memory CD4+ T cells from PBMCs. The sample's subset: CD45RA-negative fraction. The CDR3 sequence: CASSWTRTLAYGYTF. CDR3 nucleotide sequence: TGTGCCAGCAGCTGGACAAGAACGCTCGCGTATGGCTACACCTTC. Full variable domain (rest looked up from reference TRBV7-2 and TRBJ1-2): GAGVSQSPSNKVTEKGKDVELRCDPISGHTALYWYRQSLGQGLEFLIYFQGNSAPDKSGLPSDRFSAERTGGSVSTLTIQRTQQEDSAVYLCASSWTRTLAYGYTFGSGTRLTVV.